This is a list of T cell receptor beta chains from one sample in a study of blood T cell repertoires in COVID-19. Data came from immunoSEQ multiplex PCR; TCRdb stores just in-frame clones and leaves some out. Of just over 300,000 clones listed, around 86% are singletons. The specimen sequenced was PBMCs or T cells enriched from blood (not recorded which). These receptors all come from a man in his thirties or forties who had recovered from COVID-19. The CDR3 runs from the conserved cysteine through the conserved F or W. Each record gives: clone size, V gene, J gene, D gene, CDR3 DNA, CDR3 protein. D genes are given only for firm matches. Clone size is shown for a subset of rows, as once, few, many or a class of expanded clone.

.	TRBV18	TRBJ2-3	TRBD2	TGTGCCAGCTCAACAACCGGGACTAGCAGACGCACAGATACGCAGTATTTT	CASSTTGTSRRTDTQYF
.	TRBV13	TRBJ2-7	TRBD2	TGTGCCAGCAGCCCCCGGGGAGGGCCCTACGAGCAGTACTTC	CASSPRGGPYEQYF
once	TRBV25-1	TRBJ1-2	TRBD1	TGTGCCAGCAGTGGGCGACAGGGTAGTGGCTACACCTTC	CASSGRQGSGYTF
.	TRBV7-8	TRBJ2-5	.	TGTGCCAGCAGCTTAGCGGAACAGGTATTGGAGACCCAGTACTTC	CASSLAEQVLETQYF
.	TRBV11-3	TRBJ2-7	.	TGTGCCAGCAGTACACAGGACTACATCTACGAGCAGTACTTC	CASSTQDYIYEQYF
.	TRBV15	TRBJ2-1	TRBD2	TGTGCCACCAGCTTTAGGACTAGCGGGAAAAATGAGCAGTTCTTC	CATSFRTSGKNEQFF
.	TRBV4-1	TRBJ2-1	TRBD2	TGCGCCAGCAGCCAAGTAATCGGGCGGGAGGGGAATGAGCAGTTCTTC	CASSQVIGREGNEQFF
.	TRBV28	TRBJ1-4	TRBD1	TGTGCCAGCGCCCAGGGACAGGGCTATGAAAAACTGTTTTTT	CASAQGQGYEKLFF
.	TRBV19	TRBJ1-1	.	TGTGCCAGTAGTTATTTCGACACTGAAGCTTTCTTT	CASSYFDTEAFF
.	TRBV15	TRBJ2-3	.	TGTGCCACCAGCAGAGAGGCTAGCCCTAGCACAGATACGCAGTATTTT	CATSREASPSTDTQYF
.	TRBV7-2	TRBJ1-2	TRBD1	TGTGCCAGCAGCCTAGGGACAGTAAGCGGTTATGGCTACACCTTC	CASSLGTVSGYGYTF
.	TRBV29-1	TRBJ1-1	.	TGCAGCGCCTACCCGGGGGGCCGTGAAGCTTTCTTT	CSAYPGGREAFF
once	TRBV7-9	TRBJ1-1	.	TGTGCCATAGGAACCTCGCGCGGGAGTAATGAAGCTTTCTTT	CAIGTSRGSNEAFF
many	TRBV28	TRBJ2-5	TRBD1	TGTGCCAGCAGTTCGCTATTAAAACAGACAGGGGGGGAAGAGACCCAGTACTTC	CASSSLLKQTGGEETQYF
.	TRBV10-2	TRBJ2-3	.	TGCGCCAGCAATGGGATACAGGAGGGAGGCACAGATACGCAGTATTTT	CASNGIQEGGTDTQYF